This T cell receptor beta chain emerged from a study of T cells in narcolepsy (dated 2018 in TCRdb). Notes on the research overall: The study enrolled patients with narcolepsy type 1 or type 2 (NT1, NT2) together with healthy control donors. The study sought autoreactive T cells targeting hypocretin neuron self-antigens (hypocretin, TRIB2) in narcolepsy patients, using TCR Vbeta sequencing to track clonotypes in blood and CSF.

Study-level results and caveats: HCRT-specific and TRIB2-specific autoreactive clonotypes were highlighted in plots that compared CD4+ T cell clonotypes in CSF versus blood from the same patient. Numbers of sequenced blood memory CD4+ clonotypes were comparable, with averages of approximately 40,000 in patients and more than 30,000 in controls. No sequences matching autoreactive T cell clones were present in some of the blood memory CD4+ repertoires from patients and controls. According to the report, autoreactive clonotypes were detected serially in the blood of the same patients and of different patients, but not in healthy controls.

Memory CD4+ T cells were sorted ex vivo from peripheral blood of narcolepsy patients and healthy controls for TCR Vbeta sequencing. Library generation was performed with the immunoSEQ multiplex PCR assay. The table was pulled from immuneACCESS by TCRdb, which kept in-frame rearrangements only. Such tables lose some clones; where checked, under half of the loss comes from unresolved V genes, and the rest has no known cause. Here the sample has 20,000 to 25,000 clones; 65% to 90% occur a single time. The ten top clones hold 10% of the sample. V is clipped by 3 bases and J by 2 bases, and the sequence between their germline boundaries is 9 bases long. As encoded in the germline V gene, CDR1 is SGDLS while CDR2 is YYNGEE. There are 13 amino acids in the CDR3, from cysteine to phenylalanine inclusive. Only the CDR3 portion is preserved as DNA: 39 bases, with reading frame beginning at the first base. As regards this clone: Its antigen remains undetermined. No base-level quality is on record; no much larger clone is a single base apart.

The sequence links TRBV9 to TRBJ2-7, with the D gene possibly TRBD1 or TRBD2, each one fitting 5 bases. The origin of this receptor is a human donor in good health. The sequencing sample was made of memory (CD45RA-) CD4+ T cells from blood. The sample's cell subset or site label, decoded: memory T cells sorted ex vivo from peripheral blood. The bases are TGTGCCAGCAGCGCCGGGACCACCTACGAGCAGTACTTC. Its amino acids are CASSAGTTYEQYF.